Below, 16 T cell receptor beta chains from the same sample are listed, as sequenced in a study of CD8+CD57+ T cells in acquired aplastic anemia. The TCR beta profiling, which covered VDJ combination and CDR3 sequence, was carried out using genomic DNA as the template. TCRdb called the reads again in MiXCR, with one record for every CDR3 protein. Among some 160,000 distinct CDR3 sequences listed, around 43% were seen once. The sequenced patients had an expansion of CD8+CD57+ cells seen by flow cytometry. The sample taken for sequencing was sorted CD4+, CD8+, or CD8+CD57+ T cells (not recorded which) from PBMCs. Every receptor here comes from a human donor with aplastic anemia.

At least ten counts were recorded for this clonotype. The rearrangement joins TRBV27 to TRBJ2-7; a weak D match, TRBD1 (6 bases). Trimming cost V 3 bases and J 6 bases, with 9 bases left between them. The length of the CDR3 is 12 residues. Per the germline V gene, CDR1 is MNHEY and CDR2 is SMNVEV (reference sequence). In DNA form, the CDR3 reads TGTGCCAGCAGTTTCAGGGGCGGCGAGCAGTACTTC. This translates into CASSFRGGEQYF.

Here the CDR3 DNA reads TGTGCCACCAGCAGACTGCCCAATGAGCAGTTCTTC. Encoded protein: CATSRLPNEQFF. This chain connects TRBV15 to TRBJ2-1; D is unclear. Germline V lookup: CDR1 LNHNV, CDR2 YYDKDF (reference sequence). This CDR3 region has 12 residues. Trimming took off 2 bases at V and 6 bases at J, with 5 bases between the two ends.

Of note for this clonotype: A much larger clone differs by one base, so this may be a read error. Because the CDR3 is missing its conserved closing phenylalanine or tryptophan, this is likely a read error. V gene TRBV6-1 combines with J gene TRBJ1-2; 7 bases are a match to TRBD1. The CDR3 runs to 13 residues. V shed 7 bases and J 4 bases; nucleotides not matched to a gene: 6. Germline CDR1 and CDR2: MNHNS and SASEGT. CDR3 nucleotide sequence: TGTGCCAGCACCGGACAGGAGGTCTATGGCTACACCTCC. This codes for CASTGQEVYGYTS.

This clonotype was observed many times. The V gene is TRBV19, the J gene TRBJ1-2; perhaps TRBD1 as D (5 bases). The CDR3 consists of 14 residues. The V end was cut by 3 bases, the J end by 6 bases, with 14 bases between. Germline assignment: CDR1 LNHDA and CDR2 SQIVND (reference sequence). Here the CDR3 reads CASSMDGTPHGYTF. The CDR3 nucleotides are TGTGCCAGTAGTATGGACGGGACCCCGCATGGCTACACCTTC.

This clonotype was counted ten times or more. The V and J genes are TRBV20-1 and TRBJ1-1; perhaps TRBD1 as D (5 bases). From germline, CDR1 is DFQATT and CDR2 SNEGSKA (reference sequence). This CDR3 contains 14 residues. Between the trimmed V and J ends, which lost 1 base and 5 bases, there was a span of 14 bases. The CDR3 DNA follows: TGCAGTGCTAGAGTTGTTCAGGGAGGTACTGAAGCTTTCTTT. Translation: CSARVVQGGTEAFF.

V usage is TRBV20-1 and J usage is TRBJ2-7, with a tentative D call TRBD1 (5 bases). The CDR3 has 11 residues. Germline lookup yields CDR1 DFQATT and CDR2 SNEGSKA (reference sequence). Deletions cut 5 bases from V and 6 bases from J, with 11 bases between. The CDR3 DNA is TGCAGTGCTGTCCAGGGATTCGAGCAGTACTTC. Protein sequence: CSAVQGFEQYF.

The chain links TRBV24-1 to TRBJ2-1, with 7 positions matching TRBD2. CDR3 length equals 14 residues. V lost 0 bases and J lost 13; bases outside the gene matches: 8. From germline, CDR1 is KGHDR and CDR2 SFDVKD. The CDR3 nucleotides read TGTGCCACCAGTGATTTGACATCGGGCGGGGGACAGTTCTTC. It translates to CATSDLTSGGGQFF.

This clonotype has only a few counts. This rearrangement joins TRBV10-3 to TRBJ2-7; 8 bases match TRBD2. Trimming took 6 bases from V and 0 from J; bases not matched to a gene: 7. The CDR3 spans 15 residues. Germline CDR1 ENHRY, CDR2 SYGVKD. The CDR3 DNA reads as TGTGCCATCAGGAAACTAGCGGAAAGCTCCTACGAGCAGTACTTC. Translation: CAIRKLAESSYEQYF.

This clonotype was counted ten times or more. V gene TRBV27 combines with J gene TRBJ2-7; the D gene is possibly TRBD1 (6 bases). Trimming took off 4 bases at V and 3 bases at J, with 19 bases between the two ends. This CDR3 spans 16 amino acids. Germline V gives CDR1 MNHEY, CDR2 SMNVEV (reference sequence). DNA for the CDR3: TGTGCCAGCAGTTGGGACAAGCCAAGGTCCTACTACGAGCAGTACTTC. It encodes CASSWDKPRSYYEQYF.

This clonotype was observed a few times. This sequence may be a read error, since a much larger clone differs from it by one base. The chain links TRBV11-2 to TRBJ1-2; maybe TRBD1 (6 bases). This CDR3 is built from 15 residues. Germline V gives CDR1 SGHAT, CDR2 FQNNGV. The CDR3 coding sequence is TGTGTCAGCACCTTAGACCCCGGGGGCTACTATGGCTACACCTTC. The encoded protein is CVSTLDPGGYYGYTF.

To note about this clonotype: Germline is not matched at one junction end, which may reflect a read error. The CDR3 sequence: CASSRGTGNTDAFF. DNA of the CDR3: TGTGCCAGCTCCCGGGGGACAGGGAACACTGACGCTTTCTTT. The rearrangement joins TRBV18 to TRBJ1-1; 9 bases map to TRBD1. In germline, CDR1 is KGHSH, CDR2 LQKENI. The CDR3 is 14 amino acids.

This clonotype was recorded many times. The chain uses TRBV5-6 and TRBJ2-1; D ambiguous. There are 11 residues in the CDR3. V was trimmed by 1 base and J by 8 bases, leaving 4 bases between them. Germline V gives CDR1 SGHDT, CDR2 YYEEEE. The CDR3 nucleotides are TGTGCCAGCAGCTTGAGTGATGAGCAGTTCTTC. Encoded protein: CASSLSDEQFF.

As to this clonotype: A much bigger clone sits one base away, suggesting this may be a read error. CDR3 protein: CASGQDNPFGYGYTF. As DNA, the CDR3 is TGTGCTAGTGGTCAGGACAATCCCTTCGGGTATGGCTACACCTTC. This chain links TRBV12-5 with TRBJ1-2; D possibly corresponds to TRBD1 (5 bases). Trimming left V 5 bases short and J 5 bases short, with 18 bases between. CDR1 and CDR2 (germline): LGHNT, FRNRAP. CDR3 length equals 15 residues.

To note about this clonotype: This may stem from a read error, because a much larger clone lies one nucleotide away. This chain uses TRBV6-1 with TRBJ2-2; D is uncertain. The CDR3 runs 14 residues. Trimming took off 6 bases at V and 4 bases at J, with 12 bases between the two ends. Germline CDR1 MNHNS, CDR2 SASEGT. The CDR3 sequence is CASSWALSTGELFF. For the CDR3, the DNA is TGTGCCAGCAGCTGGGCGTTGAGCACCGGGGAGCTGTTTTTT.

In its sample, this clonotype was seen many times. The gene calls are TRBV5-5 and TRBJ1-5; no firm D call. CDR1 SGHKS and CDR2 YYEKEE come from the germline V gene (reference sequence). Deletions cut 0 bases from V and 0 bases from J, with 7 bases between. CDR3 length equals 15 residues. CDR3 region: CASSLEPTSNQPQHF. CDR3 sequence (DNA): TGTGCCAGCAGCTTGGAGCCTACTAGCAATCAGCCCCAGCATTTT.

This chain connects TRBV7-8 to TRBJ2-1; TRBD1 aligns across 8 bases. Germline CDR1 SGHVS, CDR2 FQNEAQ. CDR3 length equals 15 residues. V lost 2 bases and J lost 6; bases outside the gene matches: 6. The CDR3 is CASSLRQGAGNEQFF. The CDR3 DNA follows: TGTGCCAGCAGCTTAAGGCAGGGGGCAGGCAATGAGCAGTTCTTC.